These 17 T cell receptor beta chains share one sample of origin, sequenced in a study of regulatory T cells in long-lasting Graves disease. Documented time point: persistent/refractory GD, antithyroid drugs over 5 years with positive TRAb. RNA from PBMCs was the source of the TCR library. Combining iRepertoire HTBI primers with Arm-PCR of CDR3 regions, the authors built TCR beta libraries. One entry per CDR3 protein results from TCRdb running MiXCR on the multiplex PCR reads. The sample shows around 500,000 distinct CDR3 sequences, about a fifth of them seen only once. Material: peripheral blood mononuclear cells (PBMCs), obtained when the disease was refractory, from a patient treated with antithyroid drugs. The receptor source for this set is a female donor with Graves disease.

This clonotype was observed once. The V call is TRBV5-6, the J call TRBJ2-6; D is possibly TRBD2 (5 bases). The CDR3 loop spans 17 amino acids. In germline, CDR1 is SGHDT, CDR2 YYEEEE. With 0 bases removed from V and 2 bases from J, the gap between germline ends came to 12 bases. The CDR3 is CASSLAMDGAGANVLTF. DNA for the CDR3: TGTGCCAGCAGCTTGGCCATGGACGGGGCTGGGGCCAACGTCCTGACTTTC. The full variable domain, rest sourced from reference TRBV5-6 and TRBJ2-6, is DAGVTQSPTHLIKTRGQQVTLRCSPKSGHDTVSWYQQALGQGPQFIFQYYEEEERQRGNFPDRFSGHQFPNYSSELNVNALLLGDSALYLCASSLAMDGAGANVLTFGAGSRLTVL.

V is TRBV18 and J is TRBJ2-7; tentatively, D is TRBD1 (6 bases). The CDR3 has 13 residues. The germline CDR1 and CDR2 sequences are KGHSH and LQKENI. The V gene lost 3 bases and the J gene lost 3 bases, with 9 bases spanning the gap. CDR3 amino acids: CASSPDRLYEQYF. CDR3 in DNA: TGTGCCAGCTCACCTGACAGGCTCTACGAGCAGTACTTC.

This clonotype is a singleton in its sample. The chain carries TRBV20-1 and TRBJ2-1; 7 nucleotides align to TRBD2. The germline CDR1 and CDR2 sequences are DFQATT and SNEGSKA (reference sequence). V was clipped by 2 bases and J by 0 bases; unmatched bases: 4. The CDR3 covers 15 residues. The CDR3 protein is CSARKSGNSYNEQFF. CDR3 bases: TGCAGTGCTAGAAAGAGCGGGAACTCCTACAATGAGCAGTTCTTC.

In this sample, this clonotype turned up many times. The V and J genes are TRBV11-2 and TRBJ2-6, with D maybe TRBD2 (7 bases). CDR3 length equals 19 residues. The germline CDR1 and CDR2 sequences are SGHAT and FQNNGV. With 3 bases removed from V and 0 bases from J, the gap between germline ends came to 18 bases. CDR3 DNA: TGTGCCAGCAGCTTTTGGGGGGGACAAACCAACTCTGGGGCCAACGTCCTGACTTTC. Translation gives CASSFWGGQTNSGANVLTF. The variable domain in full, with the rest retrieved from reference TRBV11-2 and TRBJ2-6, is EAGVAQSPRYKIIEKRQSVAFWCNPISGHATLYWYQQILGQGPKLLIQFQNNGVVDDSQLPKDRFSAERLKGVDSTLKIQPAKLEDSAVYLCASSFWGGQTNSGANVLTFGAGSRLTVL.

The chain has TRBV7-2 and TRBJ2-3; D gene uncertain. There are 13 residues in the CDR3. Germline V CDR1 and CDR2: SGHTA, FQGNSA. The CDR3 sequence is CAVGRRYTDTQYF. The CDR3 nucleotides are TGTGCTGTCGGGCGGAGATACACAGATACGCAGTATTTT.

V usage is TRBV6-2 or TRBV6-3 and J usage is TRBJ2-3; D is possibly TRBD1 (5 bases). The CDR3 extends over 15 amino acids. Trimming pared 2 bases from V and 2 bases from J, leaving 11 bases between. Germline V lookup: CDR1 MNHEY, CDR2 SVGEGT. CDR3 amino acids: CASSYRGRDTDTQYF. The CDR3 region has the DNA TGTGCCAGCAGTTACAGGGGCAGAGACACAGATACGCAGTATTTT.

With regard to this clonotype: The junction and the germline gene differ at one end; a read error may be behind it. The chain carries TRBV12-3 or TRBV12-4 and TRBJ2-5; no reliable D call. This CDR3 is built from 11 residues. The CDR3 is CTSRSLETQYF. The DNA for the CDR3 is TGTACCAGCAGATCCCTGGAGACCCAGTACTTC.

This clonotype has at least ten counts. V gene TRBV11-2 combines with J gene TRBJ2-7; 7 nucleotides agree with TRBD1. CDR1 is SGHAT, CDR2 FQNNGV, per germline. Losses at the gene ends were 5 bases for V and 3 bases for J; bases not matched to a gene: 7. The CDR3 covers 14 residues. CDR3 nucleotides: TGTGCCAGCAGCCAATCCGGGACAGTCTACGAGCAGTACTTC. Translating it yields CASSQSGTVYEQYF.

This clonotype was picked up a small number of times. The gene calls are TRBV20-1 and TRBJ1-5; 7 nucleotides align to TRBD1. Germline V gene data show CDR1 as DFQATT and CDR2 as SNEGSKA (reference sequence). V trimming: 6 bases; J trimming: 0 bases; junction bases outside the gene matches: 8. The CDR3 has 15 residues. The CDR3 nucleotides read TGCAGTGCCCCCGGGACAGAGTATAGCAATCAGCCCCAGCATTTT. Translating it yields CSAPGTEYSNQPQHF.

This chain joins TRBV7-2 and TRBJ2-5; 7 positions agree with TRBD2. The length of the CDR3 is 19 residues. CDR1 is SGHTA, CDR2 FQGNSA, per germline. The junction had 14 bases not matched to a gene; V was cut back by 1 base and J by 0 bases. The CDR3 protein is CASSLETRGLPRHQETQYF. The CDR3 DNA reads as TGTGCCAGCAGCTTAGAGACACGGGGACTACCTAGACACCAAGAGACCCAGTACTTC.

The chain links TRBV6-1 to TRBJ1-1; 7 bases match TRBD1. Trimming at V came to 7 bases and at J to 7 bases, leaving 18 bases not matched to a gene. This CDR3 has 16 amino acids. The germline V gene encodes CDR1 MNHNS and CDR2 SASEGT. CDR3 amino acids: CASIDSYRGRAGEAFF. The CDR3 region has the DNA TGTGCCAGCATCGACTCTTACAGGGGCCGGGCTGGTGAAGCTTTCTTT.

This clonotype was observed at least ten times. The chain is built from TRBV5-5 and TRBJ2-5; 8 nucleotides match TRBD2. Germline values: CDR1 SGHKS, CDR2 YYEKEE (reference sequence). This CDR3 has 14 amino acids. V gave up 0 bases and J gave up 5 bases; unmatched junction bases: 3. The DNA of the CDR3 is TGTGCCAGCAGCTTGGAAGCGGGAGACGAGACCCAGTACTTC. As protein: CASSLEAGDETQYF.

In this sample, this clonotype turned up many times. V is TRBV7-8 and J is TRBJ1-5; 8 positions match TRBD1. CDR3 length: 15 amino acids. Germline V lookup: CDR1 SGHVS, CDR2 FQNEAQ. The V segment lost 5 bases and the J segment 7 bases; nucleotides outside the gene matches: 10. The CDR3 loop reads CASSPYATGGQPQHF. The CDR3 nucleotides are TGTGCCAGCAGCCCCTACGCTACAGGGGGACAGCCCCAGCATTTT.

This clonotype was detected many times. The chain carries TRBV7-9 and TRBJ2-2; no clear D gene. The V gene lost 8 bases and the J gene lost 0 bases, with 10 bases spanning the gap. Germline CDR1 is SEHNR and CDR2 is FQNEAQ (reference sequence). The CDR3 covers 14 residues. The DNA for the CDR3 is TGTGCCAGCCCTAGAAGGGCGAACACCGGGGAGCTGTTTTTT. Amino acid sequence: CASPRRANTGELFF. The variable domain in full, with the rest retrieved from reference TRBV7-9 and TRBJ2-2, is DTGVSQNPRHKITKRGQNVTFRCDPISEHNRLYWYRQTLGQGPEFLTYFQNEAQLEKSRLLSDRFSAERPKGSFSTLEIQRTEQGDSAMYLCASPRRANTGELFFGEGSRLTVL.

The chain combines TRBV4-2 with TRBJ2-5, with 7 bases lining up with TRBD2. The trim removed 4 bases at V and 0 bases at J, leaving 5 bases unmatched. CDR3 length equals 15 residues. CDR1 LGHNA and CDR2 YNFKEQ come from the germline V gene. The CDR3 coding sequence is TGTGCCAGCAGCCCGGCTAGCGGCAACCAAGAGACCCAGTACTTC. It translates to CASSPASGNQETQYF.

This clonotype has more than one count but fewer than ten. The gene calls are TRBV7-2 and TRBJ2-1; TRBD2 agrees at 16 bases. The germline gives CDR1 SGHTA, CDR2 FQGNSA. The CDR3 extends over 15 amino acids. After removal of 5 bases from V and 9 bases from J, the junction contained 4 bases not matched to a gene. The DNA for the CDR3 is TGTGCCAGCAGCCCGGGACTAGCGGGAGGGCTTGAGCAGTTCTTC. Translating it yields CASSPGLAGGLEQFF.

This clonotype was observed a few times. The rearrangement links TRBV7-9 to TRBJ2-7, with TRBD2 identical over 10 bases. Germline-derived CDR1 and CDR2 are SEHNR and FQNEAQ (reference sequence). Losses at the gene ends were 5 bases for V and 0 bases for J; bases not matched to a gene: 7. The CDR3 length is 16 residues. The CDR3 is CASSPGLAASSYEQYF. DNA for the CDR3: TGTGCCAGCAGCCCAGGACTAGCGGCGAGCTCCTACGAGCAGTACTTC.